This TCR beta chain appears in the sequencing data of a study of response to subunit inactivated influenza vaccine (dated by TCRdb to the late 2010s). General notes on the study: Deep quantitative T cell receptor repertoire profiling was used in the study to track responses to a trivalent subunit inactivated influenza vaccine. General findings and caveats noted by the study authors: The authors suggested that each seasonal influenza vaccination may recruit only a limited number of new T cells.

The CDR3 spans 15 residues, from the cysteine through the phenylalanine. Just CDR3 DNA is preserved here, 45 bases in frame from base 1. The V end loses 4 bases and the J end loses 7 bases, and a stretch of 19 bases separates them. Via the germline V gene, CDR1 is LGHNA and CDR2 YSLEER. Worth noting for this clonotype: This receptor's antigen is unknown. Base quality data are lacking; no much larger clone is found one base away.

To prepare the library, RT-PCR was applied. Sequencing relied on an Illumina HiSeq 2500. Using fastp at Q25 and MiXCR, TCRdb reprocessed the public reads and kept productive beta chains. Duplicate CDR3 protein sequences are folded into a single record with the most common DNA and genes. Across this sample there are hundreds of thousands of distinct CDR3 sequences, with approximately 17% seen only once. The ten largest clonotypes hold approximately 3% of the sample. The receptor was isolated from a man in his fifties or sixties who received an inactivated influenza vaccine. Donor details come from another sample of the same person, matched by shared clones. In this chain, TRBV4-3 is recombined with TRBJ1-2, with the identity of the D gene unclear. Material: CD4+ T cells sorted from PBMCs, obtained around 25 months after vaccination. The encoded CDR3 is CASSRRVGLDIGYTF. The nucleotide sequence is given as TGCGCCAGCAGCCGCAGAGTCGGACTCGACATTGGCTACACCTTC.